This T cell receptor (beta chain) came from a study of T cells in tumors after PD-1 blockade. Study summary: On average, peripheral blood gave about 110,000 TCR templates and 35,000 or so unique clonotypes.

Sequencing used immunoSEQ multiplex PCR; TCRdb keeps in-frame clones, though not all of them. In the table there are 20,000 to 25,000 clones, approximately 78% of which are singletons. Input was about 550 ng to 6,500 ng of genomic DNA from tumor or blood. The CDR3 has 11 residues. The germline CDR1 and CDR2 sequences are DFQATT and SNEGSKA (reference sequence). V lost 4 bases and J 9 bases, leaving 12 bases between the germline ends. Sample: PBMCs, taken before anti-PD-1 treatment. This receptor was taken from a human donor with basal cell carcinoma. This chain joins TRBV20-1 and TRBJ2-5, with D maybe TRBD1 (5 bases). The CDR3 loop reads CSAIGAKAQYF. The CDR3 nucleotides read TGCAGTGCTATAGGGGCAAAGGCCCAGTACTTC.